These T cell receptor beta chains were read from a single sample in a study of pediatric ulcerative colitis. The assay was immunoSEQ multiplex PCR, and TCRdb's table has in-frame clones only and misses some. The sample has some 50,000 clones; over 70% are singletons. Sequenced: gut tissue. The receptor set was obtained from a girl aged 10-17 years with moderate ulcerative colitis. CDR3s include the opening cysteine and the closing phenylalanine or tryptophan.

cdr3_length | j_call | v_call | cdr3_aa
13 | TRBJ2-7 | TRBV27 | CASSFGVSYEQYF
16 | TRBJ1-1 | TRBV28 | CASSLFLLGQGTEAFF
15 | TRBJ2-3 | TRBV9 | CASGEGAGTEDTQYF
15 | TRBJ2-1 | TRBV11-2 | CASSFGYSRGNEQFF
13 | TRBJ1-2 | TRBV30 | CAWRGGQHYGYTF
18 | TRBJ1-5 | TRBV4-1 | CASSQDGPGPLNNQPQHF
11 | TRBJ1-1 | TRBV7-9 | CASSFQNEAFF
14 | TRBJ2-3 | TRBV11-3 | CASSTSSTPDTQYF
15 | TRBJ1-6 | TRBV9 | CASSALDRANSPLHF
15 | TRBJ1-3 | TRBV15 | CATSRDRGSGNTIYF
15 | TRBJ2-1 | TRBV4-3 | CASSQDRVAGNEQFF
16 | TRBJ2-1 | TRBV7-2 | CASSLAWDIRYNEQFF
16 | TRBJ2-7 | TRBV6-1 | CASSEALTSGSYEQYF
15 | TRBJ2-3 | TRBV10-2 | CASLGHGLSTDTQYF
15 | TRBJ1-5 | TRBV4-3 | CASSQDQGGNQPQHF
13 | TRBJ1-2 | TRBV7-2 | CASSLLGGWGYTF
15 | TRBJ2-1 | TRBV6-5 | CASSRGQGPYNEQFF
14 | TRBJ2-5 | TRBV5-4 | CASSMGQGVETQYF
18 | TRBJ1-5 | TRBV21-1 | CASSNPAGGQYSNQPQHF
13 | TRBJ2-1 | TRBV11-3 | CASSRGLYNEQFF
14 | TRBJ2-7 | TRBV18 | CASSPGTRLYEQYF
16 | TRBJ2-7 | TRBV7-9 | CASSLATGTGAGEQYF
14 | TRBJ2-3 | TRBV5-4 | CASSLYQYADTQYF
13 | TRBJ1-2 | TRBV30 | CAWTRESNYGYTF
11 | TRBJ1-2 | TRBV20-1 | CSAGISNGYTF
13 | TRBJ1-1 | TRBV5-6 | CASSWDRNTEAFF
15 | TRBJ2-2 | TRBV15 | CATSRVEGANGELFF
17 | TRBJ2-7 | TRBV4-1 | CASSQAAWRLPYFEQYF
15 | TRBJ2-1 | TRBV6-1 | CASRTRDRGVNEQFF
16 | TRBJ2-1 | TRBV5-4 | CASSLGASGRVNEQFF
16 | TRBJ1-1 | TRBV28 | CASSPTQPVLLTEAFF
14 | TRBJ1-1 | TRBV5-8 | CASSFPSRTSEAFF
16 | TRBJ2-7 | TRBV7-9 | CASSLGGLAGEYEQYF
18 | TRBJ2-3 | TRBV2 | CASSEEWGRGGKTDTQYF
13 | TRBJ1-2 | TRBV5-1 | CASSLSGENGYTF
14 | TRBJ2-2 | TRBV30 | CAWSVQGSFGELFF
12 | TRBJ1-6 | TRBV5-4 | CASSLGPQEPHF
15 | TRBJ2-1 | TRBV7-2 | CASSVDSTPYNEQFF
14 | TRBJ2-7 | TRBV5-1 | CASSIDPSSYEQYF
14 | TRBJ1-1 | TRBV19 | CASSIGQKNTEAFF
13 | TRBJ1-2 | TRBV19 | CASRETNGYGYTF
13 | TRBJ1-1 | TRBV7-9 | CASSADSRTEAFF
16 | TRBJ2-1 | TRBV30 | CAWSKPGRIPPDEQFF
15 | TRBJ1-1 | TRBV7-9 | CASSNRQVANTEAFF
14 | TRBJ2-2 | TRBV5-1 | CASSYSGHTGELFF
14 | TRBJ1-1 | TRBV5-1 | CASSLVAGKAEAFF
15 | TRBJ2-1 | TRBV9 | CASSVNPRTGSEQFF
16 | TRBJ2-3 | TRBV15 | CATSRDRQGGADTQYF
17 | TRBJ1-3 | TRBV19 | CASTSPGGLHTGNTIYF
14 | TRBJ1-1 | TRBV7-8 | CASSLGPTNTEAFF
15 | TRBJ2-6 | TRBV4-1 | CASSQDGSGANVLTF
15 | TRBJ2-1 | TRBV29-1 | CSVAGQPDSYNEQFF
14 | TRBJ2-7 | TRBV2 | CASRRLAGEYEQYF
15 | TRBJ2-1 | TRBV6-1 | CASTSGTALYNEQFF
16 | TRBJ2-7 | TRBV7-2 | CASSLQVGAGLAEQYF
16 | TRBJ2-2 | TRBV10-1 | CASSELAGEYTGELFF